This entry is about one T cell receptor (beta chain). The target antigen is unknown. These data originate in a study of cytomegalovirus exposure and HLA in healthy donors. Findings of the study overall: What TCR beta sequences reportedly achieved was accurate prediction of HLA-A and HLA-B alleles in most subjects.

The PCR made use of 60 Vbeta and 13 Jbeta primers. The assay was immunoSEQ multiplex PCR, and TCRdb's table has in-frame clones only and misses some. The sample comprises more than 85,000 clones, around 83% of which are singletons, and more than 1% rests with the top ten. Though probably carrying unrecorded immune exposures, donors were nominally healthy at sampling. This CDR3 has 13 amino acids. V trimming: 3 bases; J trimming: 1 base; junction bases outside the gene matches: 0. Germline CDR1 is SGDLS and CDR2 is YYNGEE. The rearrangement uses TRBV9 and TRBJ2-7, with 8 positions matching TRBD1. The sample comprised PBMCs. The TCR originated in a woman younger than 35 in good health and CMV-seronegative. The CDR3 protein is CASSGQGSYEQYF. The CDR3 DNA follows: TGTGCCAGCAGCGGACAGGGGTCCTACGAGCAGTACTTC. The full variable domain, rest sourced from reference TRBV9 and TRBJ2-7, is DSGVTQTPKHLITATGQRVTLRCSPRSGDLSVYWYQQSLDQGLQFLIQYYNGEERAKGNILERFSAQQFPDLHSELNLSSLELGDSALYFCASSGQGSYEQYFGPGTRLTVT.